These T cell receptor beta chains were read from a single sample in a study of pediatric ulcerative colitis. TCRdb keeps only in-frame clones here, not all; method: immunoSEQ multiplex PCR. The sample has approximately 6,300 clones, 85% to 90% seen once. The sample was blood. The receptors shown here come from a girl under 18 who was a control in a study of pediatric ulcerative colitis. CDR3s include the opening cysteine and the closing phenylalanine or tryptophan. Each record gives: V gene, J gene, D gene, clone size, CDR3 DNA, CDR3 protein. A D gene is named only where the DNA matches it firmly. The size entry is marked missing in some rows and otherwise reads once, few, many or a size class.

>TRBV2|TRBJ2-5|TRBD2|-
TGTGCCAGCCAAAGACTAGCGGGAGTTGGAGAGACCCAGTACTTC
CASQRLAGVGETQYF
>TRBV7-6|TRBJ2-1|-|-
TGTGCCAGCAGCCACCTACAGGGTTCCAATGAGCAGTTCTTC
CASSHLQGSNEQFF
>TRBV20-1|TRBJ1-2|-|-
TGCAGTGCTGGAGCTGATGGCTACACCTTC
CSAGADGYTF
>TRBV6-1|TRBJ1-4|-|-
TGTGCCAGCAGTGAACGAGTAGCTAATGAAAAACTGTTTTTT
CASSERVANEKLFF
>TRBV19|TRBJ2-7|-|-
TGTGCCAGTAGTGTGGGGCCAGGGCAGGACTACGAGCAGTACTTC
CASSVGPGQDYEQYF
>TRBV7-8|TRBJ2-6|TRBD1|-
TGTGCCAGCAGTAGGACAGGGCCGTCTGGGGCCAACGTCCTGACTTTC
CASSRTGPSGANVLTF
>TRBV30|TRBJ2-7|TRBD2|-
TGTGCCCTAGCGGGGGGTCTCTCCTACGAGCAGTACTTC
CALAGGLSYEQYF
>TRBV7-2|TRBJ1-1|-|-
TGTGCCAGCAGACTGGGACCGAACACTGAAGCTTTCTTT
CASRLGPNTEAFF
>TRBV5-6|TRBJ2-7|-|-
TGTGCCAGCAGCTTGGGCGGGCTAAGCTCCTCGCAGTACTTC
CASSLGGLSSSQYF
>TRBV11-2|TRBJ2-3|TRBD2|-
TGTGCCAGCAGCCCAGGGGGACTAGCGGGAGGAACTCGCACAGATACGCAGTATTTT
CASSPGGLAGGTRTDTQYF
>TRBV5-1|TRBJ2-3|TRBD2|once
TGCGCCAGCAGCTTGGACCCTAGCGGGGGCCAGGATACGCAGTATTTT
CASSLDPSGGQDTQYF